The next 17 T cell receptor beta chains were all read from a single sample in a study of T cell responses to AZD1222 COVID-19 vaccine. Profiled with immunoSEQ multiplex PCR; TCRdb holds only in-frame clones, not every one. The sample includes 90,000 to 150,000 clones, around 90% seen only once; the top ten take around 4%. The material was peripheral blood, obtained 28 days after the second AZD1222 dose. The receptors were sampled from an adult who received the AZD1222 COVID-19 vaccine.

CDR3 nucleotide sequence: TGTGCCAGCGTGGGGCTAGCGGGAGTTGAGCAGTTCTTC. This sequence encodes CASVGLAGVEQFF. The chain couples TRBV2 to TRBJ2-1, with TRBD2 identical over 10 bases. Germline CDR1 SNHLY, CDR2 FYNNEI. V trimming: 8 bases; J trimming: 9 bases; junction bases outside the gene matches: 7. The CDR3 loop spans 13 amino acids. Variable domain in full (rest from reference TRBV2 and TRBJ2-1): EPEVTQTPSHQVTQMGQEVILRCVPISNHLYFYWYRQILGQKVEFLVSFYNNEISEKSEIFDDQFSVERPDGSNFTLKIRSTKLEDSAMYFCASVGLAGVEQFFGPGTRLTVL.

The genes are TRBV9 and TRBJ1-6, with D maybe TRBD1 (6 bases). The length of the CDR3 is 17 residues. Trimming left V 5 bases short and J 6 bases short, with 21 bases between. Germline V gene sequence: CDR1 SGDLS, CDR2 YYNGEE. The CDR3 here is CASRGGGAESSNSPLHF. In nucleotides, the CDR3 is TGTGCCAGCAGAGGGGGAGGGGCAGAATCTTCTAATTCACCCCTCCACTTT.

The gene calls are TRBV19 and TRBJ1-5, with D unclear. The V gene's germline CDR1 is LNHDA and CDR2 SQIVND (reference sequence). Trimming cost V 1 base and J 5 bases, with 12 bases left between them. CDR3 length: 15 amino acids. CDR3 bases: TGTGCCAGTAGTATAGTCCTGGGCGGGGATCAGCCCCAGCATTTT. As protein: CASSIVLGGDQPQHF.

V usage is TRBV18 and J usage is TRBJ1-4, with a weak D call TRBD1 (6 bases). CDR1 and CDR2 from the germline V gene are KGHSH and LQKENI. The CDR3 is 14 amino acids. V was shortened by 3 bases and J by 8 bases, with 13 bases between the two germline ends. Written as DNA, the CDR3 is TGTGCCAGCTCACCCCAACAGGGAACAGAAAAACTGTTTTTT. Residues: CASSPQQGTEKLFF. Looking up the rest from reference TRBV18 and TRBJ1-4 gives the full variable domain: NAGVMQNPRHLVRRRGQEARLRCSPMKGHSHVYWYRQLPEEGLKFMVYLQKENIIDESGMPKERFSAEFPKEGPSILRIQQVVRGDSAAYFCASSPQQGTEKLFFGSGTQLSVL.

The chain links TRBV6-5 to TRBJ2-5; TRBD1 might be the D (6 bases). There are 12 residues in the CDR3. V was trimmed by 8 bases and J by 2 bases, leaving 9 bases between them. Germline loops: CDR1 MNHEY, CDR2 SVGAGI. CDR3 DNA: TGTGCCAGCCTCCAGGGGCAAGAGACCCAGTACTTC. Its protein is CASLQGQETQYF.

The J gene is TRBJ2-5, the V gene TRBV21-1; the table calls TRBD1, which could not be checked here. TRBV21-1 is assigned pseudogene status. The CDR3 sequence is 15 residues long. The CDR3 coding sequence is TGTGCCAGCAGCAAAGCGGGGACAGCGAAAGAGACCCAGTACTTC. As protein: CASSKAGTAKETQYF.

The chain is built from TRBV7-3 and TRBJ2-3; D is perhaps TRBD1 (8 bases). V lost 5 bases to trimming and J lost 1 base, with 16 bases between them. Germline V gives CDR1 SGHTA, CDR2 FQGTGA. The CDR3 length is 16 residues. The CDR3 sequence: CASSPRTGRGTDTQYF. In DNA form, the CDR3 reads TGTGCCAGCAGCCCACGGACAGGGAGGGGCACAGATACGCAGTATTTT.

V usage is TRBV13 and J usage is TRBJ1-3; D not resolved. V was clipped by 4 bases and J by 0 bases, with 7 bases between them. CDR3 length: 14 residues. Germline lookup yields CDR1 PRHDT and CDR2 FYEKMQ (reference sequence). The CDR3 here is CASSSRNSGNTIYF. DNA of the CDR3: TGTGCCAGCAGCTCCAGGAACTCTGGAAACACCATATATTTT. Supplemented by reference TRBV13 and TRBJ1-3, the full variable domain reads AAGVIQSPRHLIKEKRETATLKCYPIPRHDTVYWYQQGPGQDPQFLISFYEKMQSDKGSIPDRFSAQQFSDYHSELNMSSLELGDSALYFCASSSRNSGNTIYFGEGSWLTVV.

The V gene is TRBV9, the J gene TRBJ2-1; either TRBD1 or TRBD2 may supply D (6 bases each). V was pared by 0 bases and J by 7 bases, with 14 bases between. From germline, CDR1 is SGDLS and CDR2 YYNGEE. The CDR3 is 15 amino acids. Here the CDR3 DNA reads TGTGCCAGCAGCGTAGCGGGGGCCCAGGGTAATGAGCAGTTCTTC. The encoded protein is CASSVAGAQGNEQFF.

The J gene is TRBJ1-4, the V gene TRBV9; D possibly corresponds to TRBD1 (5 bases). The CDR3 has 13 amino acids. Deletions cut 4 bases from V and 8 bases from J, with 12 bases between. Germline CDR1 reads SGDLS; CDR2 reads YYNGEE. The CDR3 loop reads CASSRGRDEKLFF. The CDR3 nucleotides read TGTGCCAGCAGCCGGGGGAGGGACGAAAAACTGTTTTTT.

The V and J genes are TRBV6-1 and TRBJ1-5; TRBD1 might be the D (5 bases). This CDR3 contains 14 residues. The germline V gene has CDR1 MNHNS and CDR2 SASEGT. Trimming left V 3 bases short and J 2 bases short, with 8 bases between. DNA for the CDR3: TGTGCCAGCAGTGACAGGGACCGCAATCAGCCCCAGCATTTT. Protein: CASSDRDRNQPQHF.

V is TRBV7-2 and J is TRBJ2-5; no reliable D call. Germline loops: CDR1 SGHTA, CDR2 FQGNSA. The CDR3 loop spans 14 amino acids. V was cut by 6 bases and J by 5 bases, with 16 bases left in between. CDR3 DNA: TGTGCCAGCAGTAGAGGCCCAGCAGTGGAGACCCAGTACTTC. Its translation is CASSRGPAVETQYF.

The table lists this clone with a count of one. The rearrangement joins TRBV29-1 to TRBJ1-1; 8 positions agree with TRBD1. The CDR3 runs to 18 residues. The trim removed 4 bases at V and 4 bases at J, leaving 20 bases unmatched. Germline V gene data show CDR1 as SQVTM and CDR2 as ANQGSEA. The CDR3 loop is CSVGTLGGRGRWSTEAFF. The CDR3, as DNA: TGCAGCGTTGGGACCCTGGGGGGCAGGGGGCGTTGGAGCACTGAAGCTTTCTTT. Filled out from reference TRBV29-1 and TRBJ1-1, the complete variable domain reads SAVISQKPSRDICQRGTSLTIQCQVDSQVTMMFWYRQQPGQSLTLIATANQGSEATYESGFVIDKFPISRPNLTFSTLTVSNMSPEDSSIYLCSVGTLGGRGRWSTEAFFGQGTRLTVV.

This CDR3 reads CATSRDRQSSYNEQFF. For the CDR3, the DNA is TGTGCCACCAGCAGAGATAGACAAAGCTCCTACAATGAGCAGTTCTTC. The genes are TRBV15 and TRBJ2-1; unclear D gene. V was trimmed by 0 bases and J by 0 bases, leaving 9 bases between them. The CDR3 contains 16 residues. The germline gives CDR1 LNHNV, CDR2 YYDKDF (reference sequence). The full variable domain, with the rest looked up from reference TRBV15 and TRBJ2-1, is DAMVIQNPRYQVTQFGKPVTLSCSQTLNHNVMYWYQQKSSQAPKLLFHYYDKDFNNEADTPDNFQSRRPNTSFCFLDIRSPGLGDTAMYLCATSRDRQSSYNEQFFGPGTRLTVL.

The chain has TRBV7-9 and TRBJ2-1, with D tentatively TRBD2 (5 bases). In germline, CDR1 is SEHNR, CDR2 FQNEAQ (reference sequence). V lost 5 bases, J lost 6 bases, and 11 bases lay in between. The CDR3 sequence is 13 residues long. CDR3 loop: CASSIGLPNEQFF. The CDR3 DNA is TGTGCCAGCAGCATCGGACTTCCCAATGAGCAGTTCTTC. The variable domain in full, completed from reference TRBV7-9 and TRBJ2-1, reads DTGVSQNPRHKITKRGQNVTFRCDPISEHNRLYWYRQTLGQGPEFLTYFQNEAQLEKSRLLSDRFSAERPKGSFSTLEIQRTEQGDSAMYLCASSIGLPNEQFFGPGTRLTVL.

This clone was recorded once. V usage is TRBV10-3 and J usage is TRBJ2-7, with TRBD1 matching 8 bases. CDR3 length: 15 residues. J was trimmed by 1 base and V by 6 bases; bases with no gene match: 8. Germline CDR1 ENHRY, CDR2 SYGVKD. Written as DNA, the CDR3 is TGTGCCATCAGGGGGGCAGGGGGCTCTTCCTACGAGCAGTACTTC. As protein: CAIRGAGGSSYEQYF.

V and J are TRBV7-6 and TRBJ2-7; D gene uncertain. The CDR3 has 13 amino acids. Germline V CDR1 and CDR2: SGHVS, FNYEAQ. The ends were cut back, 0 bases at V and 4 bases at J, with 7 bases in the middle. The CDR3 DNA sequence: TGTGCCAGCAGCTTAGCTCACGAATACGAGCAGTACTTC. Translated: CASSLAHEYEQYF. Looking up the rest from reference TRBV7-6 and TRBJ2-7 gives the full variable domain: GAGVSQSPRYKVTKRGQDVALRCDPISGHVSLYWYRQALGQGPEFLTYFNYEAQQDKSGLPNDRFSAERPEGSISTLTIQRTEQRDSAMYRCASSLAHEYEQYFGPGTRLTVT.